This T cell receptor beta chain came from a study of preoperative IRX-2 immunotherapy in early breast cancer. Stated treatment: preoperative locoregional IRX-2 cytokine immunotherapy. Samples came from a phase Ib trial of preoperative locoregional IRX-2 cytokine immunotherapy. This CDR3 has 15 residues. CDR1 is LNHNV, CDR2 YYDKDF, per germline (reference sequence). The ends were cut back, 0 bases at V and 7 bases at J, with 13 bases in the middle. The data were produced by immunoSEQ multiplex PCR, yet TCRdb's version contains in-frame clones alone and is incomplete. The repertoire holds more than 20,000 clones, about four fifths seen once, with roughly 2.2% in the top ten.

The material sequenced was lymph node tissue, taken before IRX-2 immunotherapy. The TCR comes from a human donor with breast cancer. This chain connects TRBV15 to TRBJ1-5; D possibly corresponds to TRBD1 (6 bases). Here the CDR3 reads CATSRDRGREQPQHF. CDR3 coding DNA: TGTGCCACCAGCAGAGATCGGGGGCGCGAACAGCCCCAGCATTTT.